This T cell receptor (beta chain) was observed in a study of PD-1 blockade in classical Hodgkin lymphoma. Each patient relapsed following autologous stem cell transplantation, and prior brentuximab vedotin exposure differed. Trimming left V 5 bases short and J 5 bases short, with 9 bases between. Germline CDR1 reads MNHEY; CDR2 reads SMNVEV (reference sequence). There are 12 residues in the CDR3. Generated by immunoSEQ multiplex PCR, the TCRdb table keeps only in-frame clones and is missing some. This table has some 50,000 clones, about three quarters appearing once. This clone was recorded only once.

This chain connects TRBV27 to TRBJ2-5; D unresolved. The source material was peripheral blood mononuclear cells (PBMCs), sampled at baseline. This TCR derives from a human donor with classical Hodgkin lymphoma. In DNA form, the CDR3 reads TGTGCCAGCAGTCTACCCCCCGAGACCCAGTACTTC. Encoded protein: CASSLPPETQYF.